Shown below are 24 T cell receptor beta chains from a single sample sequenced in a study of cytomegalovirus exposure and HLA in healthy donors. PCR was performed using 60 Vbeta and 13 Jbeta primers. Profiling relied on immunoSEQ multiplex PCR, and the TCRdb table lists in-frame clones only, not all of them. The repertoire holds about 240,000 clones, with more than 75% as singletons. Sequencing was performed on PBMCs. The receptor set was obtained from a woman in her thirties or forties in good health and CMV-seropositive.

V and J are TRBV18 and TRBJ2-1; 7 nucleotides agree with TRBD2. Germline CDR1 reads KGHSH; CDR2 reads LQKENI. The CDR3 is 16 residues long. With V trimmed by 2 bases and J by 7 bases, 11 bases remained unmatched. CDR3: CASSPFGGEKGNEQFF. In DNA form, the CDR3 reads TGTGCCAGCTCACCATTTGGGGGGGAGAAGGGAAATGAGCAGTTCTTC.

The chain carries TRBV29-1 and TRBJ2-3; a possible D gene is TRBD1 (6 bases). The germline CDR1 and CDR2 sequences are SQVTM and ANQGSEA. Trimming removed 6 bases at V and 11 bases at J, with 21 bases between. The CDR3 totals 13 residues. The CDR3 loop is CSVSPRQAYGQYF. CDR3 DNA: TGCAGCGTCTCCCCGAGACAGGCTTATGGGCAGTATTTT.

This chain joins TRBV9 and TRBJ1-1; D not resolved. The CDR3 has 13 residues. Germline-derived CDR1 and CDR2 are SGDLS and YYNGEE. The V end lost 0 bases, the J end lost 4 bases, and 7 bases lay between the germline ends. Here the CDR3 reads CASSVEPGTEAFF. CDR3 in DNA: TGTGCCAGCAGCGTAGAACCGGGCACTGAAGCTTTCTTT.

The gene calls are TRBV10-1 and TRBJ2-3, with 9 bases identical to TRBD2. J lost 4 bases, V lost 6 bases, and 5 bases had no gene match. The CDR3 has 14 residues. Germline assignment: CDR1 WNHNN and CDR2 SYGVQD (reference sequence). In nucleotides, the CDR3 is TGCGCCAGCAGCCTAGCGGGATCGGCAGATACGCAGTATTTT. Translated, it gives CASSLAGSADTQYF.

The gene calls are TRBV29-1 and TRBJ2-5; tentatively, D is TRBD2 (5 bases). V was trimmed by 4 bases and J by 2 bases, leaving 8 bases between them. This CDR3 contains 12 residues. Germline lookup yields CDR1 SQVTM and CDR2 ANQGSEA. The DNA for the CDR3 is TGCAGCGTTGTGCGGGCGCAAGAGACCCAGTACTTC. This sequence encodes CSVVRAQETQYF.

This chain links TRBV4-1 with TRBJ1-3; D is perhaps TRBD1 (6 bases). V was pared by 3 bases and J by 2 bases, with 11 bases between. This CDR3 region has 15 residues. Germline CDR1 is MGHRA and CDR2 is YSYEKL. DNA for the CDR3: TGCGCCAGCAGCCAGGGGGCAGGGCCTGGAAACACCATATATTTT. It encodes CASSQGAGPGNTIYF.

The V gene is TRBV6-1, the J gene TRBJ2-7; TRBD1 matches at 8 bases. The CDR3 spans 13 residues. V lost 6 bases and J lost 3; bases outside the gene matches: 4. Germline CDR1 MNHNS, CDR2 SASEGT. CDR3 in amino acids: CASRPGTGYEQYF. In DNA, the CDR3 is TGTGCCAGCAGACCCGGGACAGGCTACGAGCAGTACTTC.

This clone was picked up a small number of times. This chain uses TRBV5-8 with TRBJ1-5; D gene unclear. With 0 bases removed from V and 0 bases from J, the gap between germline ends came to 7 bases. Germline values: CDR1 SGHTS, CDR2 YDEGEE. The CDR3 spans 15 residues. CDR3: CASSLGQYSNQPQHF. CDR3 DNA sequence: TGTGCCAGCAGCTTGGGGCAGTATAGCAATCAGCCCCAGCATTTT.

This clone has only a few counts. Written as DNA, the CDR3 is TGTGCCAGCAGCCTGGACGAGGGAGGCGAGCAGTACTTC. Residues: CASSLDEGGEQYF. V usage is TRBV7-6 and J usage is TRBJ2-7, with D tentatively TRBD2 (6 bases). The CDR3 totals 13 residues. The germline CDR1 and CDR2 sequences are SGHVS and FNYEAQ. V was clipped by 5 bases and J by 6 bases, with 14 bases between them.

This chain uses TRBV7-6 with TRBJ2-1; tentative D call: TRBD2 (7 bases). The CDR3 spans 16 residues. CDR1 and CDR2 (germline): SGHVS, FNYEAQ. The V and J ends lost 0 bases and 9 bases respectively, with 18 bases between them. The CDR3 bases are TGTGCCAGCAGCTTAGCGGACAGCGGGAACATTATTGAGCAGTTCTTC. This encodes CASSLADSGNIIEQFF.

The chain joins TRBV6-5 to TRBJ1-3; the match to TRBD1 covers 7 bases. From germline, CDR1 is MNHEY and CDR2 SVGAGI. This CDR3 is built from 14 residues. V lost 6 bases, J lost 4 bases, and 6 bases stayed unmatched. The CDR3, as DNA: TGTGCCAGCAGCCCGGACAGGCACGGAAACACCATATATTTT. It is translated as CASSPDRHGNTIYF.

CDR3 amino acids: CASSLLHGGGGYTF. The CDR3 DNA reads as TGCGCCAGCAGTCTGCTACATGGGGGGGGTGGCTACACCTTC. This chain connects TRBV23-1 to TRBJ1-2; TRBD1 is a possible D gene (5 bases). TRBV23-1 is designated an ORF whose function remains uncertain. With 4 bases removed from V and 7 bases from J, the gap between germline ends came to 16 bases. The CDR3 length is 14 residues.

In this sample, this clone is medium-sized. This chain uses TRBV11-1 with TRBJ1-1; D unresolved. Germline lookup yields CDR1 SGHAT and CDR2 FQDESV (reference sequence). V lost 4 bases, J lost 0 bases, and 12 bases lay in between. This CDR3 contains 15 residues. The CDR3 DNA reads TGTGCCAGCAGCTCCCTTTTATCAGTGAACACTGAAGCTTTCTTT. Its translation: CASSSLLSVNTEAFF.

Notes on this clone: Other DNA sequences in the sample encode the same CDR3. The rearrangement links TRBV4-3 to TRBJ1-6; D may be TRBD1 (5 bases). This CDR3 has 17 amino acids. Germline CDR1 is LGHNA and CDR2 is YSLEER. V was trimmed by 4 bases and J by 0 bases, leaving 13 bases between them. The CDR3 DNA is TGCGCCAGCAGCCGGGCAGGGTTGAGCTCCTATAATTCACCCCTCCACTTT. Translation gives CASSRAGLSSYNSPLHF.

The CDR3 is CASSKTSGGEETQYF. For the CDR3, the DNA is TGTGCCAGCAGCAAGACTAGCGGGGGAGAAGAGACCCAGTACTTC. The chain carries TRBV7-9 and TRBJ2-5; 12 nucleotides match TRBD2. The ends lost 5 bases at V and 3 bases at J; junction bases unmatched: 4. Looked up from germline, CDR1 is SEHNR and CDR2 is FQNEAQ (reference sequence). The CDR3 is 15 residues long.

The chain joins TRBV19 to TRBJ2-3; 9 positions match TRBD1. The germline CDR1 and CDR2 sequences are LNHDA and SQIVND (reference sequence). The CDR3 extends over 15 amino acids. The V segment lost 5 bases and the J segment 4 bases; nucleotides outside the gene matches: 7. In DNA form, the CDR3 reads TGTGCCAGTAGTTCCCAACAGGGGGCGGCAGATACGCAGTATTTT. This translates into CASSSQQGAADTQYF.

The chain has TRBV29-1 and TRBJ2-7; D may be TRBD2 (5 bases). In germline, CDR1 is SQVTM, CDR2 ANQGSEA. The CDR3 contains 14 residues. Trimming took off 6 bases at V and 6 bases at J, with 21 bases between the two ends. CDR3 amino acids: CSVVLGVRGREQYF. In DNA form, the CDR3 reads TGCAGCGTCGTACTCGGGGTTCGGGGTCGCGAGCAGTACTTC.

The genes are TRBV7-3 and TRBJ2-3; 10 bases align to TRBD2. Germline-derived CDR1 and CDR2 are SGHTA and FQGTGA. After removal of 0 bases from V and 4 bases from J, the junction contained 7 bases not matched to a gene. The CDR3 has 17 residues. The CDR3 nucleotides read TGTGCCAGCAGCTTAACGCTAGCGGGGGACTCCCCAGATACGCAGTATTTT. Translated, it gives CASSLTLAGDSPDTQYF.

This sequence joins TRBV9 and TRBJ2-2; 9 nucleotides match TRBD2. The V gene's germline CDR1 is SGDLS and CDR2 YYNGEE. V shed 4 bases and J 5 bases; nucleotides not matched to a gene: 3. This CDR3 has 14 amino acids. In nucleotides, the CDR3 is TGTGCCAGCAGCCCAAGCGGGGGGACCGGGGAGCTGTTTTTT. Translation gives CASSPSGGTGELFF.

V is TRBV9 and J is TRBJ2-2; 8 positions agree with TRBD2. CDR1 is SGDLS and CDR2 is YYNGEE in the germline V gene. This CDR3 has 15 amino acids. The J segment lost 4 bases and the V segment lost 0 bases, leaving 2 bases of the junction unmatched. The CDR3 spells CASSVEAGVTGELFF. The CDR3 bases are TGTGCCAGCAGCGTAGAAGCGGGGGTCACCGGGGAGCTGTTTTTT.

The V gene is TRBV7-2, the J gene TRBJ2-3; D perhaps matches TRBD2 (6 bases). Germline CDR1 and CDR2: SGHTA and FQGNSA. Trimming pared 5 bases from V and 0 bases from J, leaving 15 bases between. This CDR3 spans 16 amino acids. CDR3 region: CASSRNGGESTDTQYF. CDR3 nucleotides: TGTGCCAGCAGCCGTAACGGCGGGGAGAGCACAGATACGCAGTATTTT.

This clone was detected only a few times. In DNA, the CDR3 is TGTGCCAGCAAGGAGGGGGGGCACTATGGCTACACCTTC. It yields the protein CASKEGGHYGYTF. The V gene is TRBV2, the J gene TRBJ1-2; the D gene is possibly TRBD1 (6 bases). V lost 7 bases to trimming and J lost 3 bases, with 12 bases between them. The V gene's germline CDR1 is SNHLY and CDR2 FYNNEI. The CDR3 spans 13 residues.

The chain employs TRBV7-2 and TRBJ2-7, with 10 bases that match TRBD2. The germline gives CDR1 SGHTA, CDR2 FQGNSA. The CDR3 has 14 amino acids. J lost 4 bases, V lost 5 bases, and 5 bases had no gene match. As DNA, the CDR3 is TGTGCCAGCAGCCTGGGACTAGCGCCTTACGAGCAGTACTTC. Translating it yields CASSLGLAPYEQYF.

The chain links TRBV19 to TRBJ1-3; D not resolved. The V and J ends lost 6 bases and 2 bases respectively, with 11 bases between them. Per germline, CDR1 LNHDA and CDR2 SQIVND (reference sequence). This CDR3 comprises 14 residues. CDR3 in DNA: TGTGCCAGTAGCATCGGTCCTGCTGGAAACACCATATATTTT. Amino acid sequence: CASSIGPAGNTIYF.